Listed below are T cell receptor beta chains from one sample, sequenced in a study of T cells after yellow fever vaccination. Each CDR3 protein gets one entry after TCRdb re-called the 5' RACE reads with MiXCR. The sample shows 96,000 or so distinct CDR3 sequences, roughly 8.2% of them seen only once. The input for sequencing was CD8+ T cells not binding an NS4B(214-222) dextramer, sorted from PBMCs, taken around 14 days after the first yellow fever vaccination. Receptor source: a man aged 18-30 years who received the YFV17D yellow fever vaccine. Both conserved end residues are part of each CDR3. D genes are given only for firm matches.

d_call	v_call	cdr3_aa
TRBD1	TRBV7-8	CASSLARDRASSYEQYF
TRBD1	TRBV4-1	CASSQDSVTRLQGEETQYF
TRBD1	TRBV5-1	CASSFGTGVPHGELFF
-	TRBV15	CATSREGAAYEQYF
TRBD2	TRBV7-9	CASSLRGGFGDTQYF
-	TRBV7-9	CASSSTLRVTEAFF
TRBD1	TRBV5-1	CASSSGGTGENPAYEQYF
TRBD2	TRBV6-2/TRBV6-3	CASSLPGTSGAGANVLTF
TRBD1	TRBV6-2/TRBV6-3	CASSYWTGVNYGYTF
-	TRBV5-1	CASSLAGSNEQFF
-	TRBV6-2/TRBV6-3	CASSSWRNSNQPQHF
TRBD2	TRBV27	CASTPGLAGVNEQYF
-	TRBV12-3/TRBV12-4	CASSLEVRQATNEKLFF
TRBD2	TRBV20-1	CSARAQRGEETQYF
-	TRBV7-9	CASSLGGVGDSPLHF
-	TRBV7-9	CASSNPVSGGNEKLFF
TRBD2	TRBV13	CASSLLTSGGAGTDTQYF
-	TRBV9	CASSAVSNYGYTF
-	TRBV4-3	CASSQVAGSSYEQYF
-	TRBV12-3/TRBV12-4	CASSLWAGPNSPLHF
-	TRBV7-9	CASSKSQVRETQYF
TRBD2	TRBV20-1	CSARAAGGQGGSEQFF
-	TRBV4-1	CASSQIGSSNNSPLHF
-	TRBV7-6	CASSYRDFQSSYNEQFF
-	TRBV4-1	CASSQVSSSGRSFYREAFF
-	TRBV4-1	CASSLGPAEQYF
-	TRBV20-1	CSARGVGPGTQYF
TRBD1	TRBV6-5	CASSYGTGTDTQYF
-	TRBV16	CASSQSTVYGYTF
-	TRBV19	CASSIASGGNTEAFF
TRBD1	TRBV19	CASSSQGAPPGELFF